The 12 T cell receptor beta chains below all came from one sample that was sequenced in a study of a mutant IDH1 vaccine in newly diagnosed glioma (dated by TCRdb to the early 2020s). No antigens are known for them. Reading the label with the study, this specimen's time point is: week 35, safety follow-up. A 20-mer mutant IDH1 peptide at 300 micrograms in Montanide made up each vaccine dose, which was injected subcutaneously together with topical imiquimod. Libraries were made using the immunoSEQ multiplex PCR assay. Imported from immuneACCESS, the table was reduced by TCRdb to in-frame sequences with V and J called. These copies leave out some clones; in studies compared against another copy, an unresolved V gene accounts for under half, and the cause of the remainder is not known. Across this sample there are about 41,000 clones, with 85% to 90% seen only once. The ten largest clones represent 1.5% of the sample.

The sequencing used PBMCs, collected from a glioma patient whose treatment included an IDH1 peptide vaccine. The receptors derive from a man aged 40-55 years with glioma.

The rearrangement links TRBV10-3 to TRBJ2-3; TRBD1 matches at 8 bases. Trimming took 3 bases from V and 0 from J; bases not matched to a gene: 5. The CDR3 is made up of 16 amino acids. Germline-derived CDR1 and CDR2 are ENHRY and SYGVKD. CDR3 bases: TGTGCCATCAGTGACCCGGACAGGGTGAGCACAGATACGCAGTATTTT. It encodes CAISDPDRVSTDTQYF.

The rearrangement links TRBV30 to TRBJ1-5, with 7 bases lining up with TRBD1. CDR1 and CDR2 from the germline V gene are GTSNPN and SVGIG (reference sequence). CDR3 length: 14 residues. J lost 5 bases, V lost 0 bases, and 4 bases had no gene match. CDR3 sequence (DNA): TGTGCCTGGAGTGTGAGAGGGGGCTATCAGCCCCAGCATTTT. Translated: CAWSVRGGYQPQHF.

The chain combines TRBV6-6 with TRBJ1-2; D is undetermined. Germline CDR1 and CDR2: MNHNY and SVGAGI (reference sequence). The CDR3 runs to 15 residues. The V gene lost 2 bases and the J gene lost 7 bases, with 17 bases spanning the gap. In DNA form, the CDR3 reads TGTGCCAGCAGTTACGTAGCCGGGGATTCGGCTGGCTACACCTTC. It translates to CASSYVAGDSAGYTF.

The J gene is TRBJ2-2, the V gene TRBV7-9, with TRBD2 matching over 7 bases. Unmatched junction bases numbered 2, after V lost 5 bases and J lost 5 bases. The CDR3 is made up of 13 amino acids. Germline V lookup: CDR1 SEHNR, CDR2 FQNEAQ (reference sequence). CDR3 residues: CASSQLATGELFF. The CDR3 coding sequence is TGTGCCAGCAGCCAACTAGCGACCGGGGAGCTGTTTTTT.

The chain is built from TRBV14 and TRBJ1-2; perhaps TRBD1 as D (5 bases). CDR3 length: 15 amino acids. Between the trimmed V and J ends, which lost 4 bases and 1 base, there was a span of 13 bases. The germline V gene has CDR1 SGHDN and CDR2 FVKESK. This CDR3 reads CASSPHRGSNYGYTF. In nucleotides, the CDR3 is TGTGCCAGCAGCCCTCATAGGGGTAGTAACTATGGCTACACCTTC.

For the CDR3, the DNA is TGTGCCAGCAGCTTGGCAGCGAGTCGGCGGGAGCTGTTTTTT. This sequence encodes CASSLAASRRELFF. The chain has TRBV5-4 and TRBJ2-2; D uncertain. Germline CDR1 reads SGHNT; CDR2 reads YYREEE (reference sequence). The CDR3 spans 14 residues. Between the trimmed V and J ends, which lost 0 bases and 9 bases, there was a span of 12 bases.

This chain links TRBV16 with TRBJ2-2; no reliable D call. This CDR3 has 15 residues. Per germline, CDR1 KGHSY and CDR2 FQNENV. The V end was cut by 1 base, the J end by 3 bases, with 9 bases between. The CDR3 nucleotides read TGTGCCAGCAGCCAATGGGCGGCCTACACCGGGGAGCTGTTTTTT. It yields the protein CASSQWAAYTGELFF.

This clone has more than one count but fewer than ten. The chain couples TRBV18 to TRBJ1-2; D is possibly TRBD1 (6 bases). V lost 5 bases to trimming and J lost 1 base, with 20 bases between them. CDR1 and CDR2 from the germline V gene are KGHSH and LQKENI. CDR3 length: 17 residues. The CDR3 is CASSTPNLGGRNYGYTF. The CDR3 DNA reads as TGTGCCAGCTCAACCCCAAACCTCGGGGGGCGTAACTATGGCTACACCTTC.

This clone has a single count. The J gene is TRBJ1-6, the V gene TRBV5-6; D is uncertain. CDR3 length: 16 residues. Trimming took 0 bases from V and 6 from J, leaving 13 bases between them. The germline V gene encodes CDR1 SGHDT and CDR2 YYEEEE. For the CDR3, the DNA is TGTGCCAGCAGCTTGGGGCATCTCTACGGTAATTCACCCCTCCACTTT. Its translation: CASSLGHLYGNSPLHF.

V and J are TRBV5-3 and TRBJ2-7; D gene uncertain. TRBV5-3 has ORF status, its function being uncertain. The CDR3 sequence is 15 residues long. With 5 bases removed from V and 3 bases from J, the gap between germline ends came to 18 bases. The CDR3 coding sequence is TGTGCCAGAAGGCCTCCCAGACGGAAATACTACGAGCAGTACGTC. This codes for CARRPPRRKYYEQYV.

The chain carries TRBV21-1 and TRBJ1-4; the table's D call TRBD1 went unverified against the DNA. TRBV21-1 is a pseudogene. The CDR3 is made up of 14 amino acids. CDR3 nucleotide sequence: TGTGCCAGCAGCAAACAGGGGACTAATGAAAAACTGTTTTTT. Translated: CASSKQGTNEKLFF.

The rearrangement uses TRBV28 and TRBJ1-1; D gene unclear. Germline CDR1 MDHEN, CDR2 SYDVKM. There are 13 residues in the CDR3. V shed 6 bases and J shed 1 base, with 9 bases lying between them. The CDR3 DNA sequence: TGTGCCAGCAGGCCACATTCGAACACTGAAGCTTTCTTT. Its protein is CASRPHSNTEAFF.